The entry below gives a single T cell receptor beta chain sequence along with its context. The antigen it recognizes is unknown. Sequenced on a NextSeq 550. The Human TCR Profiling Kit (MiLaboratory) was used to make UMI-labeled 5' RACE TRB cDNA libraries. cDNA synthesis used the entire amount of extracted RNA, and PCR amplification then used the entire amount of cDNA produced. Libraries were prepared in parallel with an identical number of PCR cycles. The published analysis was carried out like this. MIGEC and MiXCR extracted about 53,000 +/- 10,000 unique UMI-labeled TRB cDNA molecules per library, requiring at least two reads per UMI. On average, each library contained about 40,000 +/- 10,000 functional in-frame TRB CDR3 nucleotide clonotypes without stop codons. After downsampling to 5000 UMI-labeled TRB molecules per sample, diversity metrics such as normalized Shannon-Wiener and Chao1 were calculated in VDJtools. Clonotype-size-weighted physicochemical properties of the central five CDR3 residues (interaction energy, strength, volume and Kidera factor 4) were computed in VDJtools. TCRdb reprocessed the reads and provides one entry for every CDR3 protein sequence; no DNA is given. The V and J calls follow TCRdb's processing rather than the paper's. This specimen's table enumerates some 130,000 distinct CDR3 sequences. 0.59% of the sample rests with the top ten.

This record comes from a study of CXCR3-negative and CXCR3-positive naive CD8 T cells (dated by TCRdb to the late 2010s). Study-wide context: In total, about 135 million TRB reads were obtained, corresponding to roughly 1.5 +/- 0.3 million reads per library. The diversity and physicochemical repertoire analyses included more than ten donors pooled from two independent experiments. The TRBV-TRBJ cluster analysis covered naive subsets from several donors and memory cells from 3 donors. What the authors observed across the whole study: Comparably high repertoire diversity was found in both naive subsets, whereas much lower repertoire diversity was found in memory CD8+ T cells. TRB CDR3s from CXCR3-positive naive cells showed higher hydrophobicity (lower Kidera factor 4), lower energy, and higher strength and volume indices than CXCR3-negative naive cells. Freshly isolated PBMCs were used for most assays because CXCR3 expression went down partially after cryopreservation. Surface CD5, linked to self-reactivity in mice, was comparable between naive subsets; TCR interaction strength was therefore also inferred from TRB CDR3 physicochemical properties. Similar TRBV-TRBJ usage was shown by naive CXCR3-negative and CXCR3-positive cells from the same donor, whereas distinct patterns were shown by memory cells.

For every CD8+ T cell subset, 300,000 cells were flow-sorted straight into RLT lysis buffer, and each subset was sorted in triplicate. Naive CD8+ T cells were defined stringently as CD45RO-CCR7+CD27+CD95- to exclude memory contaminants. Peripheral blood mononuclear cells were isolated from buffy coats by standard density gradient centrifugation. Naive CXCR3-negative and CXCR3-positive CD8+ T cells were flow-sorted using a FACSAria III. An RNeasy Mini Kit was used to extract total RNA from the sorted cells. Sequences SQVTM (CDR1) and ANQGSEA (CDR2) are obtained from the germline V gene. From the cysteine through the phenylalanine, the CDR3 covers 13 amino acids. The DNA is not on file.

The sequencing sample was made of naive CXCR3+ CD8+ T cells from blood. In light of the paper, this sample's cell subset or site label describes: CD45RO-CCR7+CD27+CD95- naive CD8+ T cells expressing CXCR3 (TNR3+). This clonotype was obtained from a human donor in good health. Some clones in this sample may be carry-over from other donors' samples. The sequence is built from TRBV29-1 and TRBJ2-1; the TCRdb D gene call, TRBD2, has no DNA to confirm it. The CDR3 region reads CSVELANVNEQFF.